A selection of T cell receptor beta chains follows, all from one sample in a study of cytomegalovirus exposure and HLA in healthy donors. Profiled with immunoSEQ multiplex PCR; TCRdb holds only in-frame clones, not every one. The table records 65,000 to 75,000 clones, 94% of them present only once. Input material: PBMCs. The source of these receptors is a woman between 18 and 29 years old in good health and CMV-seropositive. Both conserved end residues are part of each CDR3. Fields, in order: CDR3 DNA, CDR3 protein, D gene, J gene, clone size, V gene. A D gene is named only where the DNA matches it firmly. Size is omitted from some rows. Given values are once, few, many or a class for expanded clones.

CDR3 DNA: TGTGCCAGCAGCAGGCTAGCGGCCTCCTACAATGAGCAGTTCTTC
CDR3 protein: CASSRLAASYNEQFF
D gene: TRBD2
J gene: TRBJ2-1
clone size: -
V gene: TRBV2

CDR3 DNA: TGTGCCAGCACATCATCTCTCAGGCCTGGATATGGCTACACCTTC
CDR3 protein: CASTSSLRPGYGYTF
D gene: -
J gene: TRBJ1-2
clone size: -
V gene: TRBV2

CDR3 DNA: TGTGCCAGCAGTTCACAGGGGGCGCAAGGGAATGGCTACACCTTC
CDR3 protein: CASSSQGAQGNGYTF
D gene: TRBD1
J gene: TRBJ1-2
clone size: -
V gene: TRBV28

CDR3 DNA: TGCAGCGTTGACGGGACTAGCGGGGACACAGATACGCAGTATTTT
CDR3 protein: CSVDGTSGDTDTQYF
D gene: TRBD2
J gene: TRBJ2-3
clone size: -
V gene: TRBV29-1

CDR3 DNA: TGTGCCAGCAGCGCTAATACAGCGAACACCGGGGAGCTGTTTTTT
CDR3 protein: CASSANTANTGELFF
D gene: -
J gene: TRBJ2-2
clone size: -
V gene: TRBV9

CDR3 DNA: TGTGCCAGCAGGGGACAGGGAGGAGCGGGACGGGCGGTCGAGCAGTACTTC
CDR3 protein: CASRGQGGAGRAVEQYF
D gene: TRBD1
J gene: TRBJ2-7
clone size: -
V gene: TRBV7-2

CDR3 DNA: TGTGCCAGTTCTAGGGCTAGCGGGGGATACAATGAGCAGTTCTTC
CDR3 protein: CASSRASGGYNEQFF
D gene: TRBD2
J gene: TRBJ2-1
clone size: -
V gene: TRBV28

CDR3 DNA: TGTGCCAGCAGGACGAGCGGGGCTAGCACAGATACGCAGTATTTT
CDR3 protein: CASRTSGASTDTQYF
D gene: TRBD2
J gene: TRBJ2-3
clone size: -
V gene: TRBV6-6

CDR3 DNA: TGCGCCAGCAGTGAGTCTACAGGGGGGTCCTACTCACCCCTCCACTTT
CDR3 protein: CASSESTGGSYSPLHF
D gene: TRBD1
J gene: TRBJ1-6
clone size: -
V gene: TRBV10-2

CDR3 DNA: TGCGCCAGCCACCGGGACACAGGAGTCTATGGCTACACCTTC
CDR3 protein: CASHRDTGVYGYTF
D gene: -
J gene: TRBJ1-2
clone size: -
V gene: TRBV5-1

CDR3 DNA: TGTGCCAGCAGTGTCCCCTCTTATGGCTACACCTTC
CDR3 protein: CASSVPSYGYTF
D gene: -
J gene: TRBJ1-2
clone size: -
V gene: TRBV25-1

CDR3 DNA: TGTGCCAGCACCCTTAGCGGGTTCGCCGGGGAGCTGTTTTTT
CDR3 protein: CASTLSGFAGELFF
D gene: TRBD2
J gene: TRBJ2-2
clone size: -
V gene: TRBV28

CDR3 DNA: TGTGCCAGCAGCCCAACGCCGGGACAGGGTAAGAGTGAGCAGTTCTTC
CDR3 protein: CASSPTPGQGKSEQFF
D gene: TRBD1
J gene: TRBJ2-1
clone size: medium-sized
V gene: TRBV7-2

CDR3 DNA: TGTGCCAGCAGCTTGGCGGGAGCGGGAGATACGCAGTATTTT
CDR3 protein: CASSLAGAGDTQYF
D gene: -
J gene: TRBJ2-3
clone size: -
V gene: TRBV5-5

CDR3 DNA: TGTGCCAGCAGTCCCGGGACTAACCTCTACAATGAGCAGTTCTTC
CDR3 protein: CASSPGTNLYNEQFF
D gene: TRBD2
J gene: TRBJ2-1
clone size: -
V gene: TRBV6-5

CDR3 DNA: TGTGCCAGCAGCTTCGGGACAGGATATGGCTACACCTTC
CDR3 protein: CASSFGTGYGYTF
D gene: TRBD1
J gene: TRBJ1-2
clone size: -
V gene: TRBV5-5

CDR3 DNA: TGTGCCAGCAGCTCCGGGACAGGGTTGGTGTCTGTCGAGCAGTACTTC
CDR3 protein: CASSSGTGLVSVEQYF
D gene: TRBD1
J gene: TRBJ2-7
clone size: once
V gene: TRBV5-6

CDR3 DNA: TGTGCCAGCAGTCTTACCGGGACAGGGGGCAACGAGCAGTACTTC
CDR3 protein: CASSLTGTGGNEQYF
D gene: TRBD1
J gene: TRBJ2-7
clone size: -
V gene: TRBV28

CDR3 DNA: TGTGCCAGCAGTCCCCCTGAGCGGGCGGGGGGTCTTGAGCAGTTCTTC
CDR3 protein: CASSPPERAGGLEQFF
D gene: TRBD2
J gene: TRBJ2-1
clone size: -
V gene: TRBV6-6

CDR3 DNA: TGTGCCAGCAGCTTAACCCTAATGATACAGGGATACAAACAAGACAACACTGAAGCTTTCTTT
CDR3 protein: CASSLTLMIQGYKQDNTEAFF
D gene: -
J gene: TRBJ1-1
clone size: -
V gene: TRBV7-8

CDR3 DNA: TGTGCCAGCAGGAGAAGAAGCTCCTATAATTCACCCCTCCACTTT
CDR3 protein: CASRRRSSYNSPLHF
D gene: -
J gene: TRBJ1-6
clone size: -
V gene: TRBV4-2

CDR3 DNA: TGCGCCAGCAGCCAAGAAGGGACTAGCGGGAACCTCAAAGAGACCCAGTACTTC
CDR3 protein: CASSQEGTSGNLKETQYF
D gene: TRBD2
J gene: TRBJ2-5
clone size: -
V gene: TRBV4-1

CDR3 DNA: TGTGCCAGCAGAGACAGAGCTAGCACAGATACGCAGTATTTT
CDR3 protein: CASRDRASTDTQYF
D gene: -
J gene: TRBJ2-3
clone size: -
V gene: TRBV2

CDR3 DNA: TGTGCCAGCAGTTTGTTGGGCGGGCAAGAGACCCAGTACTTC
CDR3 protein: CASSLLGGQETQYF
D gene: -
J gene: TRBJ2-5
clone size: -
V gene: TRBV27

CDR3 DNA: TGTGCCAGCACTATCATGACTAGCGGGATCAATGAGCAGTTCTTC
CDR3 protein: CASTIMTSGINEQFF
D gene: TRBD2
J gene: TRBJ2-1
clone size: -
V gene: TRBV27

CDR3 DNA: TGCGCCAGCAAGGGGGGGGCTCCAGGGTACGAGCAGTACTTC
CDR3 protein: CASKGGAPGYEQYF
D gene: -
J gene: TRBJ2-7
clone size: -
V gene: TRBV5-1